This TCR beta chain was documented in a study of PD-L1 blockade in urothelial cancer. Study context: Blood was subjected to analysis at 3 weeks (second dose) and 6 weeks following treatment start. Notes on the study in general: It was durable-benefit patients whose tumor-associated blood clones expanded more at 3 weeks.

Concerning this clone itself: No antigen is known for it.

TCRdb's copy holds only in-frame clones and misses some; the assay was immunoSEQ multiplex PCR. Of 80,000 to 100,000 clones listed, about four fifths are singletons. CDR1 is LNHDA, CDR2 SQIVND, per germline (reference sequence). Trimming took 6 bases from V and 2 from J, leaving 21 bases between them. The CDR3 length is 17 residues. The chain has TRBV19 and TRBJ2-3; possible D gene TRBD2, 6 bases. Here the sequenced sample was PBMCs, taken around atezolizumab (anti-PD-L1) treatment. The origin of this receptor is a man aged 70-80 years with urothelial cancer. The CDR3 DNA follows: TGTGCCAGTAGGGGAAACGGGGGTTACTCATTCACAGATACGCAGTATTTT. It translates to CASRGNGGYSFTDTQYF.